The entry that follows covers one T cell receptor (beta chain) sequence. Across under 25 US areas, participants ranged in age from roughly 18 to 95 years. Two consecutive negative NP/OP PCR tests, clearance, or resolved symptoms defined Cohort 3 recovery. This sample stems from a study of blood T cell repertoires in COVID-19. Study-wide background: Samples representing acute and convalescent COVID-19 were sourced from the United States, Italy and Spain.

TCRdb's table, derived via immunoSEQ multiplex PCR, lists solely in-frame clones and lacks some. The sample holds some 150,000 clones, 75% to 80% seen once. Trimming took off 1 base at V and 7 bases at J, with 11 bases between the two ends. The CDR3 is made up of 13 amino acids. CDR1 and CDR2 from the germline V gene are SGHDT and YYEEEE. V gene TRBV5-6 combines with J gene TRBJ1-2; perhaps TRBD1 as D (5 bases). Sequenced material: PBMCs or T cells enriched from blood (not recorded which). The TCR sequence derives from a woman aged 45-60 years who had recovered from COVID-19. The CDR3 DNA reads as TGTGCCAGCAGCTTGACGGCCCAGGGTGGCTACACCTTC. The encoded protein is CASSLTAQGGYTF.